Listed here are 2 T cell receptor beta chains from one sample, sequenced in a study of blood T cell repertoires in COVID-19. Clones were sequenced by immunoSEQ multiplex PCR, and TCRdb holds only the in-frame ones, with some missing. The data contain 150,000 to 200,000 clones, approximately 90% of them singletons. Sequencing was carried out using PBMCs or T cells enriched from blood (not recorded which). These receptors all stem from a woman aged 18-29 years who had recovered from COVID-19.

This chain uses TRBV7-9 with TRBJ2-2; 9 positions match TRBD2. Germline CDR1 and CDR2: SEHNR and FQNEAQ (reference sequence). This CDR3 comprises 17 residues. The trim removed 5 bases at V and 6 bases at J, leaving 13 bases unmatched. CDR3: CASSQTISGRTAGELFF. CDR3 in DNA: TGTGCCAGCAGCCAAACTATTAGCGGGAGAACGGCCGGGGAGCTGTTTTTT.

With regard to this clone: Other DNA sequences in the same sample also yield this CDR3. The chain uses TRBV11-2 and TRBJ2-7; 7 bases fit TRBD1. J gave up 4 bases and V 4 bases, and 1 base lay outside the gene matches. Germline lookup yields CDR1 SGHAT and CDR2 FQNNGV. This CDR3 contains 12 residues. This CDR3 is CASSSQGYEQYF. CDR3 DNA: TGTGCCAGCAGCTCACAGGGGTACGAGCAGTACTTC. Based on the CDR3 plus reference TRBV11-2 and TRBJ2-7, the full variable domain is EAGVAQSPRYKIIEKRQSVAFWCNPISGHATLYWYQQILGQGPKLLIQFQNNGVVDDSQLPKDRFSAERLKGVDSTLKIQPAKLEDSAVYLCASSSQGYEQYFGPGTRLTVT.